This TCR beta chain is from a study of monozygotic twins with inflammatory bowel disease. General observations from the study: Possibly because of limited power, concordant and discordant twins showed no difference in repertoire similarity.

TCRdb re-called the 5' RACE reads; one entry per CDR3 protein, DNA not given. The sample's table shows about 43,000 distinct CDR3 sequences. As to this clonotype: Its antigen is still unknown.

In germline, CDR1 is MNHEY, CDR2 SMNVEV (reference sequence). CDR3 size: 17 residues. This sequence originates from a human donor with ulcerative colitis or Crohn's disease, or a healthy co-twin of an affected twin (not recorded which). The genes are TRBV27 and TRBJ2-2; TCRdb indicates TRBD2, and absent DNA this call remains unverified. The sequenced material came from blood. The CDR3 protein is CASSPTIPGLATGELFF.